This record concerns one T cell receptor beta chain sequence. There are many counts of this clonotype. What antigen it recognizes has not been identified. Qualities for individual bases were not recorded, and no much larger clone is one base off. For repertoire sequencing, TCR beta CDR3 regions were amplified from RNA transcripts. HTBI primers and the Qiagen OneStep RT-PCR kit were used in a first-round RT-PCR, which was followed by a second-round multiplex PCR, size selection and purification. The libraries underwent paired-end sequencing with 100 bp reads on an Illumina HiSeq2000. Under the source paper's analysis protocol: SOAPnuke was used to process the reads, throwing out any read that had adapters, had uncalled bases, had a mean Phred below 15, or lacked an exact constant-primer or identifier match. COPE v1.2.5 was used to merge the high-quality paired reads. Unique nucleotide sequences were defined as clonotypes and aligned to IMGT TRB V, D and J references using MiTCR v1.1. Only V-J combinations with frequency above 0.0001 were analysed, covering around 99% of repertoires. For each V-J combination, a TCR clonal expansion and chaos score was defined as the ratio of F50 clonal expansion to chaos observed in the TCRdist matrix. Welch's t-statistics and random forest were used to reduce the features to approximately 13 V-J combinations, which were then used as input to a naive Bayes classifier. The Morisita-Horn index was used to measure how similar the thyroid and blood repertoires were. TCRdb reanalyzed the raw reads on its own, using fastp at Q25 for trimming and MiXCR for clone calling, and kept in-frame beta chains. CDR3 protein sequences are deduplicated, and each keeps its most common genes and DNA. TCRdb's processing, not the authors', yielded these V and J calls. The sample includes 350,000 to 450,000 distinct CDR3 sequences, with approximately 21% observed a single time. In total, the top ten clones hold approximately 3% of the sample.

This sample is part of a study of Graves' ophthalmopathy and Graves' hyperthyroidism (dated by TCRdb to 2016 to 2018). About the investigation overall: Peripheral blood was collected at initial diagnosis, prior to any treatment. In about six hyperthyroidism patients, the T-cell repertoires found in thyroid tissue were compared with those found in blood. The independent validation cohort included 18 to 20 hyperthyroidism patients plus 17 patients who later progressed from hyperthyroidism to ophthalmopathy. Once sampling was done, hyperthyroidism patients were given methimazole at a starting dose of 30 mg daily, while ophthalmopathy patients were given high-dose intravenous methylprednisolone. In total, 135 blood samples were TCR-sequenced: 40 to 45 ophthalmopathy, under 85 hyperthyroidism and some 17 hyperthyroidism-to-ophthalmopathy patients. The roughly 100 discovery patients were divided at random into training and test sets in a 7:3 ratio. TCR beta repertoire signatures were used to distinguish Graves' ophthalmopathy from Graves' hyperthyroidism and to predict progression to ophthalmopathy. A discovery set of 100 patients (43 ophthalmopathy, 55 to 60 stable hyperthyroidism) was enrolled to explore V-J signatures distinguishing ophthalmopathy from hyperthyroidism.

A patient counted as having stable hyperthyroidism if there was no progression to ophthalmopathy within 18 months of follow-up. The hyperthyroidism patients were 18 to 65 years old and newly diagnosed, with a disease duration of less than 2 months. Patients with other autoimmune diseases, uncontrolled infections, pregnancy or lactation were excluded. Clinical symptoms, serum thyroxine, TRAb, thyroid ultrasound and orbital computed tomography were used for diagnosis. Using Ficoll-Paque density gradient centrifugation, PBMCs were isolated from over 8.5 ml of fresh peripheral blood. Total RNA was extracted with Trizol reagent and quality-checked on an Agilent 2100 Bioanalyzer. Paper-wide results and their limitations: In validation, the model predicted ophthalmopathy progression with about 71% sensitivity and 72% to 80% specificity; about a dozen predicted patients were CT-confirmed with GO in a median of around 6 months. No statistical method was used to predetermine the sample size, and group allocation was not hidden from the investigators. Among expanded thyroid clonotypes with frequency above 0.001, most also showed up in blood, which suggests that blood repertoires may reflect the thyroid immune response. The 13-signature model separated ophthalmopathy from stable hyperthyroidism with 87.88% sensitivity and about 84% specificity in cross-validation, and 80%/75% in the test set.

Source material: peripheral blood. This sequence originates from a woman under 30 with stable Graves' hyperthyroidism. Donor details come from another sample of the same person, matched by shared clones.

The CDR3 protein sequence reads: CSVDIAGGFHEQYF. In nucleotide form, the sequence is TGCAGCGTTGATATAGCGGGAGGGTTCCACGAGCAGTACTTC. Recombination joined TRBV29-1 with TRBJ2-7; 11 middle bases align to TRBD2. CDR1 and CDR2, per the germline V gene, are SQVTM and ANQGSEA. The CDR3 contains 14 residues, cysteine and phenylalanine counted. Only the CDR3 region is kept as DNA, spanning 42 bases read in frame from base 1. From V the trimming removes 3 bases and from J it removes 5 bases, while the gene matches leave 6 bases of the junction unaccounted for.